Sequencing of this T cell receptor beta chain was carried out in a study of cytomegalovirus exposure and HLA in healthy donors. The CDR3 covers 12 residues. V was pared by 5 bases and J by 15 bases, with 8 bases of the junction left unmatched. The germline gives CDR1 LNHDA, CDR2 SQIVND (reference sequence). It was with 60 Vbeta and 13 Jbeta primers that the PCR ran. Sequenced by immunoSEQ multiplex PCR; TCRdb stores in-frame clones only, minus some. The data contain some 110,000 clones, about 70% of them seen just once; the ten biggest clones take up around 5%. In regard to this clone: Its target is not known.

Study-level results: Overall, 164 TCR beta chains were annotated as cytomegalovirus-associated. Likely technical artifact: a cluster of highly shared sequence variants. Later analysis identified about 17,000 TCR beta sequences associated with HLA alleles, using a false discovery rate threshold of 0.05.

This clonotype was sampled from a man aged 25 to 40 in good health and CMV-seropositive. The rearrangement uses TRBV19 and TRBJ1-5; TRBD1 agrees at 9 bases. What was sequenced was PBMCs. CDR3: CASSLGDRARHF. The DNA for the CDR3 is TGTGCCAGTAGTCTTGGGGACAGGGCCCGGCATTTT.